A selection of T cell receptor beta chains follows, all from one sample in a study of OX40 agonist ivuxolimab in advanced cancers. Assay used: immunoSEQ multiplex PCR; TCRdb lists only in-frame clones, some missing. The sample shows about 100,000 clones, 89% of them seen only once. Material: CD4+ or CD8+ T cells sorted from blood, obtained in a trial of the OX40 agonist ivuxolimab. The receptor set was obtained from an adult with an advanced solid tumor such as melanoma, head and neck, liver or kidney cancer. The conserved cysteine and the conserved F or W are not part of the CDR3 here.

TRBJ2-1 | TRBV9 | ASSKGLAAKPYNEQF
TRBJ1-1 | TRBV5-8 | ASSPLGTEAF
TRBJ2-7 | TRBV7-3 | ASSFGAGSYEQY
TRBJ1-1 | TRBV6-1 | ASYASVRGLEAF
TRBJ2-7 | TRBV2 | ASSFDRGAYEQY
TRBJ2-2 | TRBV7-2 | ASSSRRGAITGELF
TRBJ2-3 | TRBV6-5 | ASSYGGGADTQY
TRBJ2-1 | TRBV5-1 | ASSLGTVNEQF
TRBJ2-5 | TRBV5-1 | ASSKGWETQY
TRBJ2-7 | TRBV5-1 | ASSPARGPHEQY
TRBJ2-6 | TRBV5-1 | ASSLAGVSGANVLT
TRBJ1-5 | TRBV7-2 | ASSSGTGPNQPQH
TRBJ2-3 | TRBV27 | ASSFYDTQY
TRBJ2-3 | TRBV4-2 | ASSQDPGVNTDTQY
TRBJ2-3 | TRBV19 | ASSNRGGATDTQY
TRBJ1-2 | TRBV7-2 | ASRPGTGYGYT
TRBJ1-4 | TRBV5-1 | ASSQDRVREKLF
TRBJ1-5 | TRBV19 | ASADRGNQPQH
TRBJ2-5 | TRBV10-1 | ASSELGSQETQY
TRBJ2-7 | TRBV5-1 | ASSENRGTSGRATYEQY
TRBJ1-4 | TRBV28 | ASSLGQVEKLF
TRBJ1-2 | TRBV6-5 | ASGRVEGYT
TRBJ2-3 | TRBV2 | ASSELAGGTDTQY
TRBJ1-5 | TRBV28 | ASTITDNQPQH
TRBJ1-1 | TRBV5-1 | ASSPGRHTEAF
TRBJ2-7 | TRBV5-8 | ASTRSTGPIGYEQY
TRBJ1-1 | TRBV19 | ASSKTGQMNTEAF
TRBJ1-5 | TRBV30 | AWKQGAGQPQH
TRBJ2-3 | TRBV9 | ASSVGSQQY
TRBJ1-2 | TRBV5-5 | ASSLVDTNNYGYT
TRBJ1-4 | TRBV5-1 | ASSPGQVNEKLF
TRBJ2-7 | TRBV28 | ASNERIRGAGFSEQY
TRBJ2-5 | TRBV15 | ATGTQETQY
TRBJ1-4 | TRBV6-6 | ASSSSGTGNEKLF
TRBJ2-3 | TRBV5-4 | ASSLEAGNTDTQY
TRBJ2-1 | TRBV7-9 | ASSKRGDEQF
TRBJ1-6 | TRBV5-1 | ASSLNSGGNSPLH
TRBJ1-2 | TRBV11-2 | ASSLPDSLYGYT
TRBJ2-1 | TRBV14 | ASSLGAGSYNEQF
TRBJ2-7 | TRBV7-6 | ASSLALASYEQY
TRBJ2-5 | TRBV28 | ASRLSGGQETQY
TRBJ1-4 | TRBV6-5 | ASRLGTTNEKLF
TRBJ1-2 | TRBV5-4 | ASKPTDHYGYT
TRBJ1-5 | TRBV2 | ASSEMYRGTQPQH
TRBJ1-5 | TRBV19 | ASRAKGRGSNQPQH
TRBJ2-1 | TRBV5-1 | ASSPQSGASSYNEQF
TRBJ1-1 | TRBV29-1 | SAATGGLFPGAF
TRBJ1-4 | TRBV7-8 | ASSQQDRGFKLF
TRBJ1-5 | TRBV28 | ASSVPGQGAWVGQPQH
TRBJ2-2 | TRBV28 | ASSPPRTGFAGELF
TRBJ2-6 | TRBV18 | ASSPLRQFDSSGANVLT
TRBJ2-5 | TRBV5-4 | ASSSRTGRETQY
TRBJ2-1 | TRBV7-6 | ATGEDRESNEQF
TRBJ2-1 | TRBV11-2 | ASSDRLASYNEQF
TRBJ1-2 | TRBV30 | AWSLGRGSYRALIYGYT
TRBJ2-7 | TRBV30 | AWSGTSGSLYEQY
TRBJ2-1 | TRBV4-1 | ASSPLEASGSSYNEQF
TRBJ2-7 | TRBV6-5 | ASSYSIAGGPVEQY
TRBJ2-4 | TRBV28 | ASTEKNIQY
TRBJ2-2 | TRBV7-9 | ASSKTSGRPGGGELF